The present T cell receptor (beta chain) was sequenced within a study of blood T cells in healthy people across ages. Study details: Per two T cells, about one barcoded beta molecule was captured through template switching.

Sample donors were healthy Caucasian individuals that came from Russia, aged 6 to 90. The CDR3 totals 14 residues. CDR1 and CDR2 from the germline V gene are SGHRS and YFSETQ. Trimming removed 5 bases at V and 3 bases at J, with 9 bases between. Combining a sample-barcoded 5' primer with a J-beta primer mix, a second PCR ran for roughly 7 to 12 cycles. A tag from a template-switch adaptor with 12 random nucleotides marked each cDNA molecule. TCRdb processed the 5' RACE reads anew with MiXCR; each CDR3 protein has one entry. The sample includes hundreds of thousands of distinct CDR3 sequences, around 24% of them seen just once. Points on this clonotype: Its antigen is undetermined.

Study-level results: The percentage of naive T cells correlated strongly with TCR beta diversity.

The same sample was also used in a study of T cells of mothers and their children.

V and J are TRBV5-1 and TRBJ2-6; D is undetermined. The sequencing input was blood. The TCR originated in a boy aged 10-17 years in good health. CDR3 loop: CASRVLGGANVLTF. DNA of the CDR3: TGCGCCAGCAGAGTTTTAGGTGGGGCCAACGTCCTGACTTTC.